The clone carrying this TCR beta chain occurred a few times. The antigen is not known. In TCRdb, the RACE reads were re-called with MiXCR into one record per CDR3 protein. The repertoire includes 130,000 or so distinct CDR3 sequences, over 9% of them detected once, and around 2.2% sits in the top ten. The data are from a study of human T cells and chemical hapten exposure. With V trimmed by 0 bases and J by 5 bases, 7 bases remained unmatched. The CDR3 runs 15 residues. Germline loops: CDR1 MGHRA, CDR2 YSYEKL. Time point of the sample: patch test 3, about 24 weeks after DPC sensitization. Treatment meaning: therapeutic diphenylcyclopropenone sensitization with weekly scalp DPC. Study-wide results and caveats: No shift was seen in TCRs above 1 in 1000 frequency with DPC sensitization.

This clonotype was sampled from a woman aged 45-60 years with alopecia areata. Some clones in this sample may be carry-over from other donors' samples. The genes are TRBV4-1 and TRBJ2-7, with 7 positions matching TRBD1. The sample here was whole blood, taken in connection with sensitization to the hapten diphenylcyclopropenone (DPC). This CDR3 reads CASSQDGTEEDEQYF. The CDR3 nucleotides are TGCGCCAGCAGCCAAGACGGGACAGAAGAAGACGAGCAGTACTTC.